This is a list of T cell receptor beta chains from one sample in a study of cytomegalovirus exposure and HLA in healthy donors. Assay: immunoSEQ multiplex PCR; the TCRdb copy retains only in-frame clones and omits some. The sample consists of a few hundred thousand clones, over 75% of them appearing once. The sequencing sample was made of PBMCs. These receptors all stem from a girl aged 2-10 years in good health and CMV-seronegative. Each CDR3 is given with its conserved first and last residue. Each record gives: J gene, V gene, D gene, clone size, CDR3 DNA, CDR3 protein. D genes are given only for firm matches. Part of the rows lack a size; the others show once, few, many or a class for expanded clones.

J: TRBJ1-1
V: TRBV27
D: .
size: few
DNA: TGTGCCAGCAGTTTATATGGGAGTACCACTGAAGCTTTCTTT
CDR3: CASSLYGSTTEAFF

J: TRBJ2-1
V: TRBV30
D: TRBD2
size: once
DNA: TGTGCCTGGAGTCACACGACCGGGACTAGTCAATATGAGCAGTTCTTC
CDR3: CAWSHTTGTSQYEQFF

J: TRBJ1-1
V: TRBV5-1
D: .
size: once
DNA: TGCGCCAGCGCTCCCGGGGGAGGGGCTGAAGCTTTCTTT
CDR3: CASAPGGGAEAFF

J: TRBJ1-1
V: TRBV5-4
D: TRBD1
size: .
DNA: TGTGCCAGCAGCTTGGGGGGACAGAATGAAGCTTTCTTT
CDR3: CASSLGGQNEAFF

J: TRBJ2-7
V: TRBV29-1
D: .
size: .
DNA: TGCAGCGTTGACGGGGACTACGAGCAGTACTTC
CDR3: CSVDGDYEQYF

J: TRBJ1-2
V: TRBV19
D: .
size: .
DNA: TGTGCCAGTAGTATGGGGGGAAACTATGGCTACACCTTC
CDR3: CASSMGGNYGYTF

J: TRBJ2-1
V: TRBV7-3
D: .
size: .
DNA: TGTGCCAGCAGCTATGTTCCGGGCTACAATGAGCAGTTCTTC
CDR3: CASSYVPGYNEQFF

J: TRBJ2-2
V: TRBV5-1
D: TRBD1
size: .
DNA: TGCGCCAGCAGCTTGGAGGGGACAGGGCGCGGATTCACCGGGGAGCTGTTTTTT
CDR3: CASSLEGTGRGFTGELFF

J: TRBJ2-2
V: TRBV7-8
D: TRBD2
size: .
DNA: TGTGCCAGCAGCTTAGGACTAGCGGGAAACACCGGGGAGCTGTTTTTT
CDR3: CASSLGLAGNTGELFF

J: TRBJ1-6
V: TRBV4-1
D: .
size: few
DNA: TGCGCCAGCAGCCAAGATCTTTATAATTCACCCCTCCACTTT
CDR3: CASSQDLYNSPLHF

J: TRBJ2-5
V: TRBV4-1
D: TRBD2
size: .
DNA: TGCGCCAGCAGCCATCCGACTAGCGCGGAGACCCAGTACTTC
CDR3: CASSHPTSAETQYF

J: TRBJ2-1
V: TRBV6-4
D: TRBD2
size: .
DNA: TGTGCCAGCAGCGACGAGGGGTGGGGGACTAGAGTCCACCATGAGCAGTTCTTC
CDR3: CASSDEGWGTRVHHEQFF